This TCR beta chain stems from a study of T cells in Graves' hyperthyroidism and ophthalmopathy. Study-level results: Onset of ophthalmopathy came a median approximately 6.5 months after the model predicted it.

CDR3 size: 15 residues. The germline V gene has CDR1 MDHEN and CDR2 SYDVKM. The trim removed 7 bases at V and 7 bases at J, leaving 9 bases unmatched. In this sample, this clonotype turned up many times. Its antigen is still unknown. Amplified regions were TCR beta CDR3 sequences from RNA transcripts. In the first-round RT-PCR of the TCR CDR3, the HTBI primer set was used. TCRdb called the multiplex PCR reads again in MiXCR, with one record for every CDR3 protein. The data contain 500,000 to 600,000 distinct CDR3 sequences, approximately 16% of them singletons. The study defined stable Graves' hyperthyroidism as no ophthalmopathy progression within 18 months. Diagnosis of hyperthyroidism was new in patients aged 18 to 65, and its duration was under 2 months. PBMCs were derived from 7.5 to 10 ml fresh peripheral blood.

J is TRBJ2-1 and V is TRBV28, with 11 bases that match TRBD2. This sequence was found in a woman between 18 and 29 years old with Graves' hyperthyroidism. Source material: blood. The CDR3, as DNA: TGTGCCAGCACCGTTAGCGGGAGGGCCATAAATGAGCAGTTCTTC. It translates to CASTVSGRAINEQFF. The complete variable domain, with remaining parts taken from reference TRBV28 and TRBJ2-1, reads DVKVTQSSRYLVKRTGEKVFLECVQDMDHENMFWYRQDPGLGLRLIYFSYDVKMKEKGDIPEGYSVSREKKERFSLILESASTNQTSMYLCASTVSGRAINEQFFGPGTRLTVL.